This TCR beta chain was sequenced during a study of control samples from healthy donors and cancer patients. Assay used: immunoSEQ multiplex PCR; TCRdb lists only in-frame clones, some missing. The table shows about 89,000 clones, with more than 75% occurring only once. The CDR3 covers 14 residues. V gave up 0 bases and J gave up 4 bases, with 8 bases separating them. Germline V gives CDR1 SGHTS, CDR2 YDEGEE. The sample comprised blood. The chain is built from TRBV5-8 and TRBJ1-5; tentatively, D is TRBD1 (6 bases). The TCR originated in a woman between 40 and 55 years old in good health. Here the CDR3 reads CASSLGQENQPQHF. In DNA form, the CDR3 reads TGTGCCAGCAGCTTGGGACAGGAGAATCAGCCCCAGCATTTT.